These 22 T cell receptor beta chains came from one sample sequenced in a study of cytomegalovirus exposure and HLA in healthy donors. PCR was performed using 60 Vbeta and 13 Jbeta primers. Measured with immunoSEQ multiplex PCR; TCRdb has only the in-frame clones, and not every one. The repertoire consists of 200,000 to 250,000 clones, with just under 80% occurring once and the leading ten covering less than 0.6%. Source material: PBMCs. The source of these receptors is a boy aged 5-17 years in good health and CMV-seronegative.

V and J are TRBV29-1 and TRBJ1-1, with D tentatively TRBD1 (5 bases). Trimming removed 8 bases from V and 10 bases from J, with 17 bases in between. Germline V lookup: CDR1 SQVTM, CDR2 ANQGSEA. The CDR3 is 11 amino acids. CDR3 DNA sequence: TGCAGCCCTGGGGGGTCTGGTGGAGCTTTCTTT. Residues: CSPGGSGGAFF.

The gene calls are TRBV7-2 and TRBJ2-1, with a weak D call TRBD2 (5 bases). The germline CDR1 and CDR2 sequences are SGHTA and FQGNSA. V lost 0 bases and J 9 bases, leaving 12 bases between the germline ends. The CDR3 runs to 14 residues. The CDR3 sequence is CASSLATGEIEQFF. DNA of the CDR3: TGTGCCAGCAGCTTAGCAACCGGGGAAATTGAGCAGTTCTTC.

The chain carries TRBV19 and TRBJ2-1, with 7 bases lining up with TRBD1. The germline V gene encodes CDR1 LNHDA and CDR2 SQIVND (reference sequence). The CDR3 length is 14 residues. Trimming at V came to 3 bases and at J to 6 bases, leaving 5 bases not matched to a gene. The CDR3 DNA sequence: TGTGCCAGTAGTATTTACAGGGGACCCAATGAGCAGTTCTTC. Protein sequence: CASSIYRGPNEQFF.

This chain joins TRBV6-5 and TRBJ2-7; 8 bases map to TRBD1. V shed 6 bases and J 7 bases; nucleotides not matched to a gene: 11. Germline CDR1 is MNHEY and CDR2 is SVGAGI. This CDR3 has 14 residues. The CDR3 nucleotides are TGTGCCAGCAGACCCGACGGCAGGGGGCGTGAGCAGTACTTC. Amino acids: CASRPDGRGREQYF.

CDR3 loop: CASGLPSGGKPGNTIYF. In DNA, the CDR3 is TGTGCTAGTGGTTTGCCCTCCGGGGGAAAGCCTGGAAACACCATATATTTT. The chain carries TRBV12-5 and TRBJ1-3; D is possibly TRBD1 (5 bases). Looked up from germline, CDR1 is LGHNT and CDR2 is FRNRAP. The length of the CDR3 is 17 residues. Trimming shortened V by 2 bases and J by 2 bases, and 16 bases separated the two germline ends.

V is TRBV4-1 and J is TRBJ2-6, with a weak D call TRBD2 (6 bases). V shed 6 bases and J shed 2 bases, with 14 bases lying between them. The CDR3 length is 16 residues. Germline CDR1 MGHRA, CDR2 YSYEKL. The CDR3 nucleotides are TGCGCCAGCAGGGGGGAGGATGACGCTGGGGCCAACGTCCTGACTTTC. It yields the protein CASRGEDDAGANVLTF.

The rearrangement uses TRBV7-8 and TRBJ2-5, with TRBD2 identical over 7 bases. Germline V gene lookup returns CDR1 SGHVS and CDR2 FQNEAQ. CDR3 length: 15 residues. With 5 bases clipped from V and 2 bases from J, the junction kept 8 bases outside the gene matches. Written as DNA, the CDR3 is TGTGCCAGCAGCGGCTCAGCGGGAAGGCAAGAGACCCAGTACTTC. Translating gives CASSGSAGRQETQYF.

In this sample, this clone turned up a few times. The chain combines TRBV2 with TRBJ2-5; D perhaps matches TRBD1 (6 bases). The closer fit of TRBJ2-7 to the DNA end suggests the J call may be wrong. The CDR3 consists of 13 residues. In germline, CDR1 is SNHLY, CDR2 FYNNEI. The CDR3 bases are TGTGCCTGCGGGCAGGGGATGGGCTACGAGCAGTACTTC. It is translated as CACGQGMGYEQYF.

For the CDR3, the DNA is TGTGCCAGCAGCTTGGCCCAGGGCTACACCTTC. Amino acid sequence: CASSLAQGYTF. This chain uses TRBV5-6 with TRBJ1-2; D remains ambiguous. Germline V gene sequence: CDR1 SGHDT, CDR2 YYEEEE. Trimming removed 0 bases at V and 8 bases at J, with 5 bases between. The CDR3 runs 11 residues.

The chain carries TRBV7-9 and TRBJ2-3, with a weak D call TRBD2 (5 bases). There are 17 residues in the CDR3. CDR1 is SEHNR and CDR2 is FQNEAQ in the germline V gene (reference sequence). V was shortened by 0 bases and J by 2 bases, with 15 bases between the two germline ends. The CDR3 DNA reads TGTGCCAGCAGCTTAGCGCTAGGGTTTCGGGACACAGATACGCAGTATTTT. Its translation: CASSLALGFRDTDTQYF.

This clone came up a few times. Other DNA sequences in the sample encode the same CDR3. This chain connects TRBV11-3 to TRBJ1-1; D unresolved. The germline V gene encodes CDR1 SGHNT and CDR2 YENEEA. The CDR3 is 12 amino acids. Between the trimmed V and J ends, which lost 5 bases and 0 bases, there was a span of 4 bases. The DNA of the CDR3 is TGTGCCAGCAGCCCTATGAACACTGAAGCTTTCTTT. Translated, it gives CASSPMNTEAFF.

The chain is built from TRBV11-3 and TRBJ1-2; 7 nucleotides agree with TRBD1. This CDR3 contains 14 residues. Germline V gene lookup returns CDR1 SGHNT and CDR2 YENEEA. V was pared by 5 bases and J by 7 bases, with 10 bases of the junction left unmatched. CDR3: CASSLGTEVTGYTF. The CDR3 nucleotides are TGTGCCAGCAGCCTCGGGACAGAAGTAACTGGCTACACCTTC.

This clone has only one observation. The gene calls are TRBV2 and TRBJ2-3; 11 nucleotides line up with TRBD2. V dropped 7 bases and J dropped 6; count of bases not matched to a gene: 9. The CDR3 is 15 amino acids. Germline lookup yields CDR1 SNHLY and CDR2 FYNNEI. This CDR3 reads CASNPLAGGADTQYF. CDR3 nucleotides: TGTGCCAGCAACCCTCTAGCGGGGGGTGCGGATACGCAGTATTTT. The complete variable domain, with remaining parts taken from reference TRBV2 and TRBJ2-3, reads EPEVTQTPSHQVTQMGQEVILRCVPISNHLYFYWYRQILGQKVEFLVSFYNNEISEKSEIFDDQFSVERPDGSNFTLKIRSTKLEDSAMYFCASNPLAGGADTQYFGPGTRLTVL.

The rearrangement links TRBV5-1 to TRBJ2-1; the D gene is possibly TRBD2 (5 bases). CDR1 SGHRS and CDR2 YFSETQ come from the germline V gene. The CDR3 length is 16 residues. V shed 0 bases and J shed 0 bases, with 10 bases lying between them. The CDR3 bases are TGCGCCAGCAGCTTGGATGTGGGGAGCTCCTACAATGAGCAGTTCTTC. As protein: CASSLDVGSSYNEQFF.

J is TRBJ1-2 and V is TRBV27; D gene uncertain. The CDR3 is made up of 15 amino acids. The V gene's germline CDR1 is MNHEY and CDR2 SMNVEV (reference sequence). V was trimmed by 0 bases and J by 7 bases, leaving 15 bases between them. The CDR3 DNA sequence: TGTGCCAGCAGTTTATCGCGGGCAGGCGGGAGTGGCTACACCTTC. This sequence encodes CASSLSRAGGSGYTF.

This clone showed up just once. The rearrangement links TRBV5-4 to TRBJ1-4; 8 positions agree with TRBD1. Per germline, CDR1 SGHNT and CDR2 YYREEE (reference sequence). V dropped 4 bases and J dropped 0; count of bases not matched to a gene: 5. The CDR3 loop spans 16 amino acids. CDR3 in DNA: TGTGCCAGCAGCGGTACAGGGGGAGCAACTAATGAAAAACTGTTTTTT. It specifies CASSGTGGATNEKLFF. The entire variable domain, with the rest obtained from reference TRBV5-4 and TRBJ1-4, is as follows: ETGVTQSPTHLIKTRGQQVTLRCSSQSGHNTVSWYQQALGQGPQFIFQYYREEENGRGNFPPRFSGLQFPNYSSELNVNALELDDSALYLCASSGTGGATNEKLFFGSGTQLSVL.

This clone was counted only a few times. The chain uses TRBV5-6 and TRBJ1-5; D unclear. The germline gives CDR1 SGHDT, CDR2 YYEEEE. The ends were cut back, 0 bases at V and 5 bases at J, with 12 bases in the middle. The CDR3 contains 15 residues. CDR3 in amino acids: CASSLGVEIHQPQHF. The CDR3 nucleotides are TGTGCCAGCAGCTTGGGAGTGGAGATCCATCAGCCCCAGCATTTT.

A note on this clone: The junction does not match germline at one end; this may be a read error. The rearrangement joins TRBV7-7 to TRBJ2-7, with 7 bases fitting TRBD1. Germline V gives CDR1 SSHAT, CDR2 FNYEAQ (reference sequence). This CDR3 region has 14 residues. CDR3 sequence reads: CASSLYEGAYEQYF. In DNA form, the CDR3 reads TGTGCTAGCAGCTTATACGAGGGGGCGTACGAGCAGTACTTC.

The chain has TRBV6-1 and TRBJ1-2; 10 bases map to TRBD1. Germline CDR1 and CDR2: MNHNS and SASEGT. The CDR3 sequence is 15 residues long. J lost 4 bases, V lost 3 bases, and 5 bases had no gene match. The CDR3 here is CASSDWTGGPYGYTF. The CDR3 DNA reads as TGTGCCAGCAGTGACTGGACAGGGGGTCCCTATGGCTACACCTTC.

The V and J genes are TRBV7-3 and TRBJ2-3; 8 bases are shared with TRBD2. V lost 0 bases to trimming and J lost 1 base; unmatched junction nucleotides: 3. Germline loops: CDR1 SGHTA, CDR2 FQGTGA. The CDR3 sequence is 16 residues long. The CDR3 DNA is TGTGCCAGCAGCTTAACGGGGCGGGGGGGCACAGATACGCAGTATTTT. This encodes CASSLTGRGGTDTQYF.

The CDR3 nucleotides are TGTGCCAGTAGTATCCGGGACAGGGCAGCCTACGAGCAGTACTTC. As protein: CASSIRDRAAYEQYF. The chain is built from TRBV19 and TRBJ2-7; 9 nucleotides agree with TRBD1. The V gene's germline CDR1 is LNHDA and CDR2 SQIVND (reference sequence). The CDR3 extends over 15 amino acids. The trim removed 3 bases at V and 2 bases at J, leaving 5 bases unmatched.

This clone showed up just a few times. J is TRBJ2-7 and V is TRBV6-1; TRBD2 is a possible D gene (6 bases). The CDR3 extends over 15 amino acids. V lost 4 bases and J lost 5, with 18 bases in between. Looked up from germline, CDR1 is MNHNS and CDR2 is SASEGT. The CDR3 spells CASSGRLGEGHEQYF. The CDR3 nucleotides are TGTGCCAGCAGTGGTCGACTAGGGGAAGGTCACGAGCAGTACTTC.